A single sample is the source of the 4 T cell receptor beta chains below, sequenced in a study of preoperative IRX-2 immunotherapy in early breast cancer. Treatment meaning: preoperative locoregional IRX-2 cytokine immunotherapy. TCRdb's table, derived via immunoSEQ multiplex PCR, lists solely in-frame clones and lacks some. The sample comprises about 3,400 clones, approximately 85% of which are singletons, and approximately 13% rests with the top ten. This specimen consisted of tumor tissue, obtained after IRX-2 immunotherapy. The receptor set was obtained from a human donor with breast cancer.

This clone was detected only once. V gene TRBV19 combines with J gene TRBJ2-3; D is possibly TRBD1 or TRBD2 (5 bases each). There are 14 residues in the CDR3. The V and J ends lost 11 bases and 2 bases respectively, with 17 bases between them. Germline V CDR1 and CDR2: LNHDA, SQIVND (reference sequence). CDR3 sequence: CAAAPPGPTDTQYF. The CDR3 DNA is TGTGCCGCCGCTCCCCCGGGACCCACAGATACGCAGTATTTT.

This chain uses TRBV11-3 with TRBJ2-2; the match to TRBD1 covers 7 bases. The germline V gene encodes CDR1 SGHNT and CDR2 YENEEA. Trimming took 3 bases from V and 3 from J; bases not matched to a gene: 13. The CDR3 runs to 18 residues. Written as DNA, the CDR3 is TGTGCCAGCAGCTTGTCAACTAGAGGGGGCCGGGACACCGGGGAGCTGTTTTTT. This gives the protein CASSLSTRGGRDTGELFF.

This clone was detected a few times. V and J are TRBV19 and TRBJ1-5; D is unclear. The germline V gene encodes CDR1 LNHDA and CDR2 SQIVND (reference sequence). The germline V and J ends were trimmed by 7 bases and 4 bases, with 20 bases remaining between them. This CDR3 region has 16 residues. CDR3 bases: TGTGCCAGTATGGACGTAGTGGGCCTGCTTAATCAGCCCCAGCATTTT. Its protein product is CASMDVVGLLNQPQHF.

J is TRBJ2-7 and V is TRBV30, with a possible D match to TRBD2 (6 bases). The germline V gene encodes CDR1 GTSNPN and CDR2 SVGIG (reference sequence). This CDR3 is built from 12 residues. Deletions cut 7 bases from V and 3 bases from J, with 13 bases between. The CDR3 reads CAFRDSFYEQYF. The CDR3 bases are TGTGCCTTCCGGGACTCATTCTACGAGCAGTACTTC.